The rows below give T cell receptor beta chains drawn from one sample of a study of shared clonotypes between healthy human individuals. Some clones are missing from TCRdb's copy, which holds only in-frame ones; the method was immunoSEQ multiplex PCR. The sample includes roughly 2.1 million clones, 93% of them seen just once. Sample: naive CD8+ T cells from PBMCs. These receptors were collected from a man aged 18 to 30 in good health. Some clones in this sample may be carry-over from other donors' samples. Both conserved end residues are part of each CDR3. Each record gives: V gene, J gene, D gene, clone size, CDR3 protein, CDR3 DNA. D genes are given only for firm matches. Some rows mark clone size as missing; the rest say once, few, many or name a class of expanded clone.

TRBV30	TRBJ2-7	-	-	CAWSQGGEQYF	TGTGCCTGGAGCCAGGGGGGCGAGCAGTACTTC
TRBV7-9	TRBJ2-3	TRBD2	-	CASSSTSGGTDTQYF	TGTGCCAGCAGCTCGACTAGCGGGGGCACAGATACGCAGTATTTT
TRBV6-1	TRBJ2-7	-	-	CASSRVRTSWDEQYF	TGTGCCAGCAGTCGCGTCCGGACCTCTTGGGACGAGCAGTACTTC
TRBV28	TRBJ2-7	-	-	CASSRGSHSYEQYF	TGTGCCAGCAGCAGGGGATCCCACTCCTACGAGCAGTACTTC
TRBV10-3	TRBJ1-3	-	-	CAISESAGRNTIYF	TGTGCCATCAGTGAGTCGGCAGGGAGAAACACCATATATTTT
TRBV2	TRBJ1-1	-	-	CASGRTVNTEAFF	TGTGCCAGCGGAAGGACAGTGAACACTGAAGCTTTCTTT
TRBV7-9	TRBJ1-2	TRBD1	-	CASSYETGGNYGYTF	TGTGCCAGCAGCTACGAGACAGGGGGGAACTATGGCTACACCTTC
TRBV30	TRBJ1-1	-	few	CAWRPTGSTEAFF	TGTGCCTGGAGACCCACCGGCAGCACTGAAGCTTTCTTT
TRBV9	TRBJ2-7	-	-	CASSVGSGNEQYF	TGTGCCAGCAGCGTAGGTTCAGGGAACGAGCAGTACTTC
TRBV5-4	TRBJ1-1	TRBD1	-	CASAPNQGGLAPEAFF	TGTGCCAGCGCGCCTAACCAGGGGGGGCTAGCTCCTGAAGCTTTCTTT
TRBV6-1	TRBJ2-7	-	-	CASSERAAGGIHEQYF	TGTGCCAGCAGTGAACGCGCGGCAGGGGGGATCCACGAGCAGTACTTC
TRBV5-1	TRBJ2-1	TRBD2	-	CASQTEAGKFVEQFF	TGCGCCAGCCAGACTGAAGCGGGAAAGTTCGTTGAGCAGTTCTTC
TRBV9	TRBJ2-5	-	-	CASSVAGYVRETQYF	TGTGCCAGCAGCGTAGCTGGGTACGTCCGAGAGACCCAGTACTTC
TRBV15	TRBJ2-7	-	-	CATSRLVESPYEQYF	TGTGCCACCAGCAGATTAGTGGAGAGCCCCTACGAGCAGTACTTC
TRBV5-1	TRBJ2-3	-	-	CASSLVLPFLTDTQYF	TGCGCCAGCAGCTTGGTTCTTCCCTTCCTCACAGATACGCAGTATTTT
TRBV5-4	TRBJ1-5	-	-	CASSFGNQPQHF	TGTGCCAGCAGTTTTGGCAATCAGCCCCAGCATTTT
TRBV15	TRBJ2-5	TRBD2	-	CATSGGLAGGVETQYF	TGTGCCACCAGCGGGGGACTAGCGGGAGGGGTAGAGACCCAGTACTTC
TRBV27	TRBJ2-1	-	once	CASSLLGPRNHEQFF	TGTGCCAGCAGTTTGCTTGGACCGCGCAACCATGAGCAGTTCTTC
TRBV28	TRBJ1-5	-	-	CASSFLRGGNQPQHF	TGTGCCAGCAGTTTCCTGAGGGGCGGCAATCAGCCCCAGCATTTT
TRBV6-1	TRBJ2-3	-	-	CASSERTGITDTQYF	TGTGCCAGCAGTGAAAGAACGGGAATCACAGATACGCAGTATTTT
TRBV30	TRBJ1-3	-	-	CAWSSGVLSGNTIYF	TGTGCCTGGAGTTCGGGTGTCCTCTCTGGAAACACCATATATTTT
TRBV7-9	TRBJ2-2	TRBD2	once	CASMGGRADTGELFF	TGTGCCAGCATGGGCGGGAGGGCCGACACCGGGGAGCTGTTTTTT
TRBV11-2	TRBJ2-7	-	-	CASSLEVPYEQYF	TGTGCCAGCAGCTTGGAGGTACCGTACGAGCAGTACTTC
TRBV29-1	TRBJ1-1	-	-	CSVEVGGNTEAFF	TGCAGCGTTGAGGTGGGGGGGAACACTGAAGCTTTCTTT
TRBV13	TRBJ2-1	TRBD2	-	CASRWREGGYNEQFF	TGTGCCAGCAGGTGGCGGGAGGGAGGCTACAATGAGCAGTTCTTC
TRBV6-1	TRBJ2-7	TRBD1	-	CASIIGGAVYEQYF	TGTGCCAGCATAATAGGGGGCGCGGTCTACGAGCAGTACTTC
TRBV15	TRBJ2-7	-	-	CATSRGGLPSYEQYF	TGTGCCACCAGCAGAGGAGGACTCCCATCCTACGAGCAGTACTTC
TRBV15	TRBJ2-3	-	-	CATREPPDTQYF	TGTGCCACCAGGGAGCCACCAGATACGCAGTATTTT
TRBV9	TRBJ2-7	-	-	CASSPSGAQPSYEQYF	TGTGCCAGCAGCCCCTCGGGGGCCCAACCTTCCTACGAGCAGTACTTC
TRBV18	TRBJ1-3	TRBD1	-	CASSPTGDLNTIYF	TGTGCCAGCTCACCGACAGGGGATCTTAACACCATATATTTT
TRBV5-1	TRBJ2-1	TRBD2	-	CASSRPGLAPNEQFF	TGCGCCAGCAGCCGGCCGGGACTAGCCCCAAATGAGCAGTTCTTC
TRBV9	TRBJ2-5	-	-	CASSVAGLETQYF	TGTGCCAGCAGCGTAGCAGGTTTGGAGACCCAGTACTTC
TRBV11-2	TRBJ2-7	TRBD1	-	CASSYGTGLYEQYF	TGTGCCAGCAGCTACGGGACAGGGCTCTACGAGCAGTACTTC
TRBV27	TRBJ2-3	-	-	CASSLRVHSSTDTQYF	TGTGCCAGCAGTTTAAGGGTCCACTCTAGCACAGATACGCAGTATTTT
TRBV9	TRBJ2-3	TRBD2	-	CASSAPLRTSGTDTQYF	TGTGCCAGCAGCGCCCCTCTCCGGACTAGCGGCACAGATACGCAGTATTTT
TRBV7-9	TRBJ2-5	TRBD1	-	CASSLVGQHQETQYF	TGTGCCAGCAGCTTAGTGGGACAGCACCAAGAGACCCAGTACTTC
TRBV9	TRBJ2-7	-	-	CASSVDWAATYEQYF	TGTGCCAGCAGCGTAGATTGGGCAGCGACCTACGAGCAGTACTTC
TRBV7-6	TRBJ2-7	TRBD2	-	CASSAFTTTLAGRNEQYF	TGTGCCAGCAGCGCCTTTACTACAACTCTAGCGGGAAGAAACGAGCAGTACTTC
TRBV11-2	TRBJ2-1	-	-	CASSLVRNEQFF	TGTGCCAGCAGCTTAGTGAGGAATGAGCAGTTCTTC
TRBV29-1	TRBJ2-2	-	once	CSVEGPAGELFF	TGCAGCGTTGAGGGCCCCGCCGGGGAGCTGTTTTTT
TRBV6-5	TRBJ2-7	TRBD2	-	CASSPSGIGSYEQYF	TGTGCCAGCAGCCCTAGCGGCATAGGCTCCTACGAGCAGTACTTC
TRBV9	TRBJ2-1	-	few	CASSPPAPNHRFF	TGTGCCAGCAGCCCTCCGGCCCCCAATCACCGGTTCTTC
TRBV5-6	TRBJ2-5	-	-	CASSRGTTQETQYF	TGTGCCAGCAGCCGTGGGACAACCCAAGAGACCCAGTACTTC
TRBV5-1	TRBJ1-1	-	-	CASSPRTVGEAFF	TGCGCCAGCAGCCCGCGCACTGTGGGTGAAGCTTTCTTT
TRBV4-1	TRBJ2-2	-	-	CASSPLGMRTGELFF	TGCGCCAGCAGCCCCCTAGGTATGAGGACCGGGGAGCTGTTTTTT
TRBV4-1	TRBJ2-1	-	-	CASSQWEKYEQFF	TGCGCCAGCAGCCAATGGGAGAAGTATGAGCAGTTCTTC
TRBV9	TRBJ2-1	-	-	CASSVTGADNEQFF	TGTGCCAGCAGCGTAACCGGGGCCGACAATGAGCAGTTCTTC
TRBV30	TRBJ1-5	-	-	CAWGGLSNQPQHF	TGTGCCTGGGGTGGACTGAGCAATCAGCCCCAGCATTTT
TRBV28	TRBJ2-5	-	few	CAGNQETQYF	TGTGCTGGGAACCAAGAGACCCAGTACTTC
TRBV5-1	TRBJ2-7	-	-	CASREGQGVSYEQYF	TGCGCCAGCCGGGAGGGACAGGGTGTCTCCTACGAGCAGTACTTC
TRBV7-8	TRBJ2-1	TRBD2	-	CASSLRASGLYNEQFF	TGTGCCAGCAGCTTACGGGCTAGCGGACTCTACAATGAGCAGTTCTTC
TRBV6-6	TRBJ1-4	TRBD1	-	CASSRRTGGDNEKLFF	TGTGCCAGCAGCCGCCGGACAGGGGGGGATAATGAAAAACTGTTTTTT
TRBV7-2	TRBJ2-7	-	-	CASSLGSADEQYF	TGTGCCAGCAGCTTAGGATCGGCGGACGAGCAGTACTTC
TRBV7-6	TRBJ2-1	-	-	CASSLGGAGRGNEQFF	TGTGCCAGCAGCTTAGGCGGAGCAGGTCGGGGGAATGAGCAGTTCTTC
TRBV7-9	TRBJ2-3	-	-	CASSLPPGAASGTQYF	TGTGCCAGCAGCTTACCCCCCGGGGCAGCCAGTGGGACGCAGTATTTT
TRBV6-4	TRBJ1-2	TRBD1	-	CASRPRDSYRDGYTF	TGTGCCAGCAGGCCCAGGGACAGCTATAGGGATGGCTACACCTTC
TRBV5-1	TRBJ2-1	-	-	CASSWVGGLSYNEQFF	TGCGCCAGCAGCTGGGTTGGCGGTCTGTCCTACAATGAGCAGTTCTTC
TRBV9	TRBJ2-5	TRBD1	-	CASSGETGMGETQYF	TGTGCCAGCAGCGGGGAGACAGGGATGGGAGAGACCCAGTACTTC
TRBV2	TRBJ2-7	-	-	CASSSPEGPSWVYEQYF	TGTGCCAGCAGTTCCCCCGAGGGCCCTTCCTGGGTCTACGAGCAGTACTTC